This T cell receptor (beta chain) was found in a study of human T cells and chemical hapten exposure (dated by TCRdb to the early 2020s). For context, the study as a whole: Libraries were pooled for sequencing, and per-sample TCR yields varied mainly because of small differences in library volumes within the pool. Peripheral blood TCR repertoire changes were tracked in vivo in alopecia patients during primary and secondary sensitization to the hapten diphenylcyclopropenone (DPC).

Remarks on this clonotype: The antigen it recognizes is unknown. Per-nucleotide qualities are absent, and no much larger clonotype sits a single base away.

Overall results and qualifications from the work: After repeated subsampling, the strength of the expansion versus patch-test correlation and the threshold at which it became significant changed. No change with DPC sensitization was found in the number of TCRs above 1 in 1000 frequency, and no evidence of global repertoire structure alterations was found.

Total RNA was isolated from unfractionated whole blood collected in Tempus Blood RNA tubes. About 5 healthy volunteers were used as TCR sequencing controls and were bled at day 0, 2 weeks and 6 weeks. Library preparation attached unique molecular identifiers to individual cDNA molecules for quantitative, reproducible TCR counting. From each blood RNA sample, both TCR alpha and TCR beta chains were sequenced. The original methods were these. Samples had a median of roughly 99,000 TCRs, with a range from roughly 20,000 to 690,600. The Decombinator software suite was used to annotate the V, J and CDR3 of the TCR reads. For PS versus PT1 abundance plots, all samples were subsampled to the same number of TCRs (28,000). TCRs were defined as expanded if absent before sensitization and observed at least eight times at the 2-week time point. TCRdb cleaned the public reads at Q25 with fastp, built clones with MiXCR and kept in-frame beta chains. Rows are unified per CDR3 protein, each entry keeping the most common DNA and genes. The V and J calls here are based on TCRdb, not the publication. Counted in this sample were about 120,000 distinct CDR3 sequences; over 6.5% of them appeared once. Of the sample, roughly 1.3% is held by the ten largest clones.

The sample was whole blood. This clonotype originated in a human donor in good health. Some clones in this sample may be carry-over from other donors' samples. Donor details come from another sample of the same person, matched by shared clones.

In nucleotide form, the sequence is TGTGCCAGCAGTTTAAGATCAGCGCAGAGGAGGGATACGCAGTATTTT. The resulting protein is CASSLRSAQRRDTQYF. Here the chain combines TRBV27 and TRBJ2-3; matching of 5 bases hints at TRBD2 as the D gene. The CDR3 measures 16 amino acids from cysteine to phenylalanine. Just the 48-base CDR3 DNA is kept, in frame starting at base 1. V and J are truncated by 2 bases and 6 bases respectively, leaving an intervening sequence of 18 bases. For CDR1 and CDR2, the germline V gene (reference sequence) lists MNHEY and SMNVEV.